This entry lists 18 T cell receptor beta chains sequenced from one sample in a study of CD8 T cells in Susac syndrome. RNA in amounts of roughly 0.5 to 1 ug was reverse transcribed with random hexamers. TCRdb ran MiXCR on the immunoSEQ multiplex PCR reads and lists one entry per CDR3 protein. The repertoire consists of roughly 400,000 distinct CDR3 sequences, with approximately 89% occurring once and the leading ten covering about 0.1%. Material: CD8+ T cells from PBMCs. All receptors derive from a human donor with multiple sclerosis.

This chain connects TRBV7-2 to TRBJ2-3; tentatively, D is TRBD1 (6 bases). The CDR3 is 16 residues long. Germline lookup yields CDR1 SGHTA and CDR2 FQGNSA. The V end was cut by 3 bases, the J end by 2 bases, with 15 bases between. The CDR3 here is CASSFWGQGYTDTQYF. The CDR3 DNA sequence: TGTGCCAGCAGCTTTTGGGGGCAGGGTTACACAGATACGCAGTATTTT.

This clonotype was seen just once. This chain joins TRBV27 and TRBJ2-1; D is perhaps TRBD2 (6 bases). Germline-derived CDR1 and CDR2 are MNHEY and SMNVEV (reference sequence). CDR3 length: 15 residues. Trimming removed 5 bases at V and 3 bases at J, with 14 bases between. The CDR3 is CASSLGVADYNEQFF. The CDR3, as DNA: TGTGCCAGCAGTCTCGGGGTAGCGGACTACAATGAGCAGTTCTTC.

The chain carries TRBV11-3 and TRBJ2-1; 10 nucleotides agree with TRBD1. The CDR3 is 15 amino acids. Looked up from germline, CDR1 is SGHNT and CDR2 is YENEEA. Trimming at V came to 1 base and at J to 6 bases, leaving 3 bases not matched to a gene. CDR3 sequence: CASSLGRTGGNEQFF. As DNA, the CDR3 is TGTGCCAGCAGCTTAGGACGGACAGGGGGCAATGAGCAGTTCTTC.

This chain links TRBV4-1 with TRBJ1-2; D remains unclear. From germline, CDR1 is MGHRA and CDR2 YSYEKL. CDR3 length equals 14 residues. Trimming cost V 1 base and J 5 bases, with 11 bases left between them. CDR3 sequence (DNA): TGCGCCAGCAGCCAAGCCTATAGCCCTTATGGCTACACCTTC. It yields the protein CASSQAYSPYGYTF.

The chain combines TRBV3-1 with TRBJ2-1, with D uncertain. The germline V gene encodes CDR1 LGHDT and CDR2 YNNKEL (reference sequence). V dropped 3 bases and J dropped 4 bases, with 16 bases sitting between them. This CDR3 has 16 residues. The DNA of the CDR3 is TGTGCCAGCAGCCACAGTCTTGGTCTCGGGTACAATGAGCAGTTCTTC. The encoded protein is CASSHSLGLGYNEQFF.

The sample holds a few counts of this clonotype. The chain recombines TRBV7-2 with TRBJ2-7; D gene unclear. CDR1 is SGHTA and CDR2 is FQGNSA in the germline V gene. The CDR3 has 13 amino acids. Trimming pared 5 bases from V and 0 bases from J, leaving 8 bases between. CDR3 DNA sequence: TGTGCCAGCAGCCCCCTCAGCTCCTACGAGCAGTACTTC. Protein sequence: CASSPLSSYEQYF.

This chain uses TRBV7-6 with TRBJ1-1; no firm D call. The CDR3 covers 12 residues. CDR1 and CDR2 from the germline V gene are SGHVS and FNYEAQ. V lost 8 bases and J lost 2, with 9 bases in between. The DNA of the CDR3 is TGTGCCAGCGGATATCCCAACACTGAAGCTTTCTTT. Protein sequence: CASGYPNTEAFF.

Notes on this clonotype: Because the CDR3's place on the DNA is in doubt, the DNA is left out and the CDR3 is given as listed by TCRdb. The V and J genes are TRBV19 and TRBJ2-2. CDR1 and CDR2 (germline): LNHDA, SQIVND (reference sequence). The CDR3 is 12 amino acids in total, end residues counted. CDR3 sequence reads: CASNFGAGELFF.

The rearrangement links TRBV4-1 to TRBJ2-6; D is possibly TRBD2 (6 bases). The germline V and J ends were trimmed by 0 bases and 9 bases, with 9 bases remaining between them. Germline CDR1 is MGHRA and CDR2 is YSYEKL. CDR3 length equals 14 residues. In DNA form, the CDR3 reads TGCGCCAGCAGCCAAGAAACTAGCTTCAACGTCCTGACTTTC. Translating gives CASSQETSFNVLTF.

The rearrangement uses TRBV20-1 and TRBJ2-5, with 11 bases fitting TRBD2. V lost 0 bases and J lost 5; bases outside the gene matches: 11. The germline gives CDR1 DFQATT, CDR2 SNEGSKA (reference sequence). The CDR3 has 17 amino acids. The CDR3 spells CSARDSASSGGWETQYF. CDR3 nucleotides: TGCAGTGCTAGAGATTCGGCATCTAGCGGGGGGTGGGAGACCCAGTACTTC.

This sequence joins TRBV7-9 and TRBJ2-2, with D perhaps given as TRBD1 or TRBD2 (6 bases each). The germline V and J ends were trimmed by 0 bases and 6 bases, with 11 bases remaining between them. This CDR3 contains 15 residues. The germline CDR1 and CDR2 sequences are SEHNR and FQNEAQ (reference sequence). The CDR3 DNA reads TGTGCCAGCAGCTTAGCCAGGGGAGGTGCCGGGGAGCTGTTTTTT. Residues: CASSLARGGAGELFF.

This chain uses TRBV27 with TRBJ2-7; tentatively, D is TRBD1 or TRBD2 (5 bases each). Germline values: CDR1 MNHEY, CDR2 SMNVEV (reference sequence). Trimming took off 4 bases at V and 2 bases at J, with 12 bases between the two ends. The CDR3 extends over 14 amino acids. CDR3 amino acids: CASSSGAAPYEQYF. The DNA of the CDR3 is TGTGCCAGCAGTTCCGGGGCTGCCCCCTACGAGCAGTACTTC.

The rearrangement joins TRBV7-6 to TRBJ1-5, with D unresolved. V was trimmed by 5 bases and J by 5 bases, leaving 10 bases between them. CDR3 length: 13 residues. Germline assignment: CDR1 SGHVS and CDR2 FNYEAQ. The CDR3 spells CASSQTADQPQHF. Here the CDR3 DNA reads TGTGCCAGCAGCCAGACCGCTGATCAGCCCCAGCATTTT.

V usage is TRBV6-1 and J usage is TRBJ1-5; tentative D call: TRBD1 (6 bases). The CDR3 covers 15 residues. Germline V CDR1 and CDR2: MNHNS, SASEGT. The V end was cut by 0 bases, the J end by 1 base, with 7 bases between. DNA of the CDR3: TGTGCCAGCAGTGAAGCCACAGGGAGCAATCAGCCCCAGCATTTT. Protein: CASSEATGSNQPQHF.

This sequence joins TRBV4-1 and TRBJ2-7; 7 bases align to TRBD2. Germline V gene lookup returns CDR1 MGHRA and CDR2 YSYEKL. CDR3 length: 16 residues. V lost 4 bases to trimming and J lost 5 bases; unmatched junction nucleotides: 14. CDR3 amino acids: CASSPWDEPRGNEQYF. DNA for the CDR3: TGCGCCAGCAGCCCTTGGGATGAACCGCGGGGGAACGAGCAGTACTTC.

This chain connects TRBV6-5 to TRBJ2-1; 8 bases line up with TRBD1. The CDR3 has 16 residues. The V gene's germline CDR1 is MNHEY and CDR2 SVGAGI. Germline trimming cut 0 bases from V and 8 bases from J; bases unmatched to any gene: 9. The CDR3 sequence is CASSYSIVGRGHEQFF. CDR3 sequence (DNA): TGTGCCAGCAGTTACTCGATAGTCGGCAGGGGGCATGAGCAGTTCTTC.

CDR3 DNA sequence: TGTGCCAGCAGCTTAGAATTGAACACTGAAGCTTTCTTT. Amino acid sequence: CASSLELNTEAFF. The genes are TRBV11-3 and TRBJ1-1; D is undetermined. The CDR3 has 13 residues. Germline values: CDR1 SGHNT, CDR2 YENEEA. With 0 bases removed from V and 0 bases from J, the gap between germline ends came to 2 bases.

The chain employs TRBV6-5 and TRBJ1-4; D is unresolved. CDR1 and CDR2 from the germline V gene are MNHEY and SVGAGI. This CDR3 is 15 amino acids long. Trimming shortened V by 2 bases and J by 0 bases, and 7 bases separated the two germline ends. Here the CDR3 DNA reads TGTGCCAGCAGTTACCAACAAGCAACTAATGAAAAACTGTTTTTT. Protein product: CASSYQQATNEKLFF.